This is a list of T cell receptor beta chains from one sample in a study of blood T cell repertoires in COVID-19. Repertoires were generated with immunoSEQ multiplex PCR, while TCRdb's copy carries only in-frame clones and drops some. The sample lists about 67,000 clones, 75% to 90% occurring once. Sequencing was done on a sample of peripheral blood. Every receptor here comes from a man aged 45-60 years with active COVID-19. Both conserved end residues are part of each CDR3. The D gene is left open where the match is weak. Some rows mark clone size as missing; the rest say once, few, many or name a class of expanded clone.

j_call | clone_size | v_call | d_call | cdr3_nt | cdr3_aa
TRBJ1-5 | few | TRBV7-8 | - | TGTGCCAGCAGCTTAGTCCAGGATCAGCCCCAGCATTTT | CASSLVQDQPQHF
TRBJ2-3 | - | TRBV7-2 | - | TGTGCCAGCAGCCCAGGGGGGACTAGTTCATATACGCAGTATTTT | CASSPGGTSSYTQYF
TRBJ1-1 | - | TRBV14 | - | TGTGCCAGCAGTGAGGAGGGACGAAGGAACACTGAAGCTTTCTTT | CASSEEGRRNTEAFF
TRBJ2-5 | - | TRBV6-2/TRBV6-3 | - | TGTGCCAGCAGTTACTCTCAGGGGAGACGCGAGACCCAGTACTTC | CASSYSQGRRETQYF
TRBJ2-7 | - | TRBV7-8 | - | TGTGCCAGCAGCTTAGCGCGGGACTCCCACGAGCAGTACTTC | CASSLARDSHEQYF
TRBJ1-1 | - | TRBV6-5 | TRBD1 | TGTACCAGCAGTTACAGGGGCACTGAAGCTTTCTTT | CTSSYRGTEAFF
TRBJ2-1 | - | TRBV9 | - | TGTGCCAGCAGCGTAACAAATGAGCAGTTCTTC | CASSVTNEQFF
TRBJ1-1 | - | TRBV27 | - | TGTGCCAGCAGTCCCGTCGGGAACACTGAAGCTTTCTTT | CASSPVGNTEAFF
TRBJ1-4 | many | TRBV30 | - | TGTGCCTGGAGCAGTGGGCTTAATAATGAAAAACTGTTTTTT | CAWSSGLNNEKLFF
TRBJ1-5 | - | TRBV18 | - | TGTGCCAGCTCACATAGGGGAGGGACAAATCAGCCCCAGCATTTT | CASSHRGGTNQPQHF
TRBJ1-2 | - | TRBV28 | TRBD1 | TGTGCCAGCATCCTAAGGACAGGGACCGGCTACACCTTC | CASILRTGTGYTF
TRBJ1-2 | - | TRBV18 | TRBD1 | TGTGCCAGCTCACCACTTCGGGGACAGGGGCAGGGCTACACCTTC | CASSPLRGQGQGYTF
TRBJ2-3 | - | TRBV7-6 | - | TGTGCCAGCAGCCCCAGGCCTTCGAAAACAGATACGCAGTATTTT | CASSPRPSKTDTQYF
TRBJ2-1 | once | TRBV19 | - | TGTGCCAGTAGTATTGAAGGAGCAAGCTCCTACAATGAGCAGTTCTTC | CASSIEGASSYNEQFF
TRBJ1-2 | - | TRBV2 | - | TGTGCCAGCAGTGAAGCACAGAACTATGGCTACACCTTC | CASSEAQNYGYTF
TRBJ1-1 | - | TRBV5-1 | TRBD1 | TGCGCCAGCACCCCGGGACAGGGGGCGTCTGAAGCTTTCTTT | CASTPGQGASEAFF